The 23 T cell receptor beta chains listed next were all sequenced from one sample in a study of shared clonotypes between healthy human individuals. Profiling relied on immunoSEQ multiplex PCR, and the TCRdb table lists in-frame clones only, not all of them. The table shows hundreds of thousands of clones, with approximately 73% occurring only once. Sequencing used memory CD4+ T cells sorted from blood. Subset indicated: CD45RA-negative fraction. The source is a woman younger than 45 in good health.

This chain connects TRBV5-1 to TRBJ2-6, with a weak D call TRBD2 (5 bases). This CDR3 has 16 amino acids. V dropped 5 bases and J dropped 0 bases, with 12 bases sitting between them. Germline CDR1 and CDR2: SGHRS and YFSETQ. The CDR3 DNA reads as TGCGCCAGCAGTGGAGGAAGACACTCTGGGGCCAACGTCCTGACTTTC. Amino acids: CASSGGRHSGANVLTF.

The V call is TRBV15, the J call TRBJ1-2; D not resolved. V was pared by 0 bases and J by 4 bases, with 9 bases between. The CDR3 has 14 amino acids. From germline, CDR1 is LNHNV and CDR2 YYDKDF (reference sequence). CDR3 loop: CATSRDPQIYGYTF. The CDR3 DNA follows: TGTGCCACCAGCAGAGACCCCCAGATCTATGGCTACACCTTC.

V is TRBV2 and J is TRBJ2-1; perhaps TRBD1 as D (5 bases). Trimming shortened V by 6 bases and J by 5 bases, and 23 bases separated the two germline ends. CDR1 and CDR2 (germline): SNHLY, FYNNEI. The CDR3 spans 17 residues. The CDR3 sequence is CASRTKFFGAKHNEQFF. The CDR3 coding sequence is TGTGCCAGCAGAACCAAGTTTTTTGGGGCTAAACACAATGAGCAGTTCTTC.

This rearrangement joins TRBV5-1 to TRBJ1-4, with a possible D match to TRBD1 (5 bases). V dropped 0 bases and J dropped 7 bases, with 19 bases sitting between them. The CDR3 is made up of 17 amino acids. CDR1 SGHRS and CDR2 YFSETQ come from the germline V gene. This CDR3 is CASSLVRGGEWGEKLFF. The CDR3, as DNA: TGCGCCAGCAGCTTGGTTAGGGGAGGAGAATGGGGTGAAAAACTGTTTTTT. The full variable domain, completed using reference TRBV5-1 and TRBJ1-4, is KAGVTQTPRYLIKTRGQQVTLSCSPISGHRSVSWYQQTPGQGLQFLFEYFSETQRNKGNFPGRFSGRQFSNSRSEMNVSTLELGDSALYLCASSLVRGGEWGEKLFFGSGTQLSVL.

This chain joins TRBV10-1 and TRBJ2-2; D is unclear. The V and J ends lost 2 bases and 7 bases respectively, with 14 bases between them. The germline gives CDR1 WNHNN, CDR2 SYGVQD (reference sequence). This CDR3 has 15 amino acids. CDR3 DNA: TGCGCCAGCAGTGAGGGCGGTCACGTAGGCGGGGAGCTGTTTTTT. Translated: CASSEGGHVGGELFF.

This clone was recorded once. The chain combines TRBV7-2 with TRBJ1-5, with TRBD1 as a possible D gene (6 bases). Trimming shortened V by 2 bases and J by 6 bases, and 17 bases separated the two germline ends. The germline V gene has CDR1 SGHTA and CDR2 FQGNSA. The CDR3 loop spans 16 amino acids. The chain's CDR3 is CASSLMGRGAGQPQHF. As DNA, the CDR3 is TGTGCCAGCAGCTTAATGGGCAGGGGCGCGGGTCAGCCCCAGCATTTT.

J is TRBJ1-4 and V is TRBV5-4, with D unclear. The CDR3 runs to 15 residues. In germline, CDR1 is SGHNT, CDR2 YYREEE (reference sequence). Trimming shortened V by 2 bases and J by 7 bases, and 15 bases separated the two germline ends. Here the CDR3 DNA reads TGTGCCAGCAGCTTTGGAGCGGGCCTTGGTGAAAAACTGTTTTTT. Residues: CASSFGAGLGEKLFF.

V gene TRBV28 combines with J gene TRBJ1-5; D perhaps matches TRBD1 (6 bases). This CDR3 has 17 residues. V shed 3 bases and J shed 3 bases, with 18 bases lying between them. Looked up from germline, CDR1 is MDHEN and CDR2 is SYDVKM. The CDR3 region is CASSFMTRNRDNQPQHF. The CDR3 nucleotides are TGTGCCAGCAGTTTCATGACGCGAAACAGGGACAATCAGCCCCAGCATTTT.

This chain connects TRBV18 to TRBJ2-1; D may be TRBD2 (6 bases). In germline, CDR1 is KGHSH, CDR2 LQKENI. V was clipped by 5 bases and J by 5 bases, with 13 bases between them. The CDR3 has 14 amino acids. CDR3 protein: CASSTLGGDNEQFF. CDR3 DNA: TGTGCCAGCTCAACCCTCGGGGGAGACAATGAGCAGTTCTTC.

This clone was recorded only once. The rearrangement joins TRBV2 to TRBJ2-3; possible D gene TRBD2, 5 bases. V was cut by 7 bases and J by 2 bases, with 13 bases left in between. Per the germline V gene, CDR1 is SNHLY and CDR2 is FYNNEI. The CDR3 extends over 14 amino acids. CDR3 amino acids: CASTLDYVTDTQYF. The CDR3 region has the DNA TGTGCCAGCACTTTAGACTATGTCACAGATACGCAGTATTTT.

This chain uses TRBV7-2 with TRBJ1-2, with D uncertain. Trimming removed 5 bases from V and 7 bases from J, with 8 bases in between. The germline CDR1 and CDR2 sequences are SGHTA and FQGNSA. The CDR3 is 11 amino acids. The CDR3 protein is CASSPMGGYTF. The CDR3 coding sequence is TGTGCCAGCAGCCCAATGGGTGGCTACACCTTC.

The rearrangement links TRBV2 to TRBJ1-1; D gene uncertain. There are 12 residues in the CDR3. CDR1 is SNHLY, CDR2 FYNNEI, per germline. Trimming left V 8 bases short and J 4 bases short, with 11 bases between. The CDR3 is CASLSWGTEAFF. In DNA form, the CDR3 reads TGTGCCAGCCTCTCGTGGGGCACTGAAGCTTTCTTT.

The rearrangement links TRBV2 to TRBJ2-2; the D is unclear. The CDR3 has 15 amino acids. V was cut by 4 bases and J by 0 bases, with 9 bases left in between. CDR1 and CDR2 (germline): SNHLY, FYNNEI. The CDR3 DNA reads TGTGCCAGCAGTGTTGACGGAGCGAACACCGGGGAGCTGTTTTTT. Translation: CASSVDGANTGELFF.

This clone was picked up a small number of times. CDR3 nucleotides: TGTGCCAGTAGTATTGGCATCGACCGGGATACGCAGTATTTT. Translation: CASSIGIDRDTQYF. The chain uses TRBV19 and TRBJ2-3; D unclear. This CDR3 has 14 residues. CDR1 is LNHDA, CDR2 SQIVND, per germline (reference sequence). V was cut by 3 bases and J by 6 bases, with 13 bases left in between.

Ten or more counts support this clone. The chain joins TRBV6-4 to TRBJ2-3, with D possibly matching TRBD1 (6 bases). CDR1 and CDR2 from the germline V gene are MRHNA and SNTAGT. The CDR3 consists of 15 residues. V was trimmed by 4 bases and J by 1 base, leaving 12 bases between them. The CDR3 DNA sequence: TGTGCCAGCAGTGCCTTGACAGGCGGCACAGATACGCAGTATTTT. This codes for CASSALTGGTDTQYF.

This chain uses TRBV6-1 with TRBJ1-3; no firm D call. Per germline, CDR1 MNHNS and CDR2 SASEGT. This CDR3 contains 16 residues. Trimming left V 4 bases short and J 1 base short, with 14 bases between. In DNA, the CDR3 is TGTGCCAGCAGTGTTGTGAAGGGAGGATCTGGAAACACCATATATTTT. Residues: CASSVVKGGSGNTIYF.

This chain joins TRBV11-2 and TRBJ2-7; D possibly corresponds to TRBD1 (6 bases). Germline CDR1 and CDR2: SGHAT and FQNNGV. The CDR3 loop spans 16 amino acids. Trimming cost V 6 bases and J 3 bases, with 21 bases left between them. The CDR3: CASRNTGSPGVYEQYF. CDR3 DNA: TGTGCCAGCAGGAATACCGGGTCGCCAGGGGTCTACGAGCAGTACTTC.

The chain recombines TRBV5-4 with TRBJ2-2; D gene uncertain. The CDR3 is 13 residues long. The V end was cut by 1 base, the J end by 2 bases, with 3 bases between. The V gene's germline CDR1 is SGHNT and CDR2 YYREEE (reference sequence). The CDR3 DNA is TGTGCCAGCAGCTTGTTCAACACCGGGGAGCTGTTTTTT. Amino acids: CASSLFNTGELFF.

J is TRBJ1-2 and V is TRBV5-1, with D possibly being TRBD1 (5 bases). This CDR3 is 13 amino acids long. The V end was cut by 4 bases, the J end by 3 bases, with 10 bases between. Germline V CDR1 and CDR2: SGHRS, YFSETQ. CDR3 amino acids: CASSPGADYGYTF. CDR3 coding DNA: TGCGCCAGCAGCCCCGGGGCTGACTATGGCTACACCTTC. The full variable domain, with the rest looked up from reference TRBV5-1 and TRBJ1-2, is KAGVTQTPRYLIKTRGQQVTLSCSPISGHRSVSWYQQTPGQGLQFLFEYFSETQRNKGNFPGRFSGRQFSNSRSEMNVSTLELGDSALYLCASSPGADYGYTFGSGTRLTVV.

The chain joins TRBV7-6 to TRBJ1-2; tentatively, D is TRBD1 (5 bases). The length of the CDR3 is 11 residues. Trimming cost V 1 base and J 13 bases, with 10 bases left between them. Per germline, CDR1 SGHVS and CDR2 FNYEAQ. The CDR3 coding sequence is TGTGCCAGCAGCTTAGAGAAGGGGTTCACCTTC. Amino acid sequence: CASSLEKGFTF.

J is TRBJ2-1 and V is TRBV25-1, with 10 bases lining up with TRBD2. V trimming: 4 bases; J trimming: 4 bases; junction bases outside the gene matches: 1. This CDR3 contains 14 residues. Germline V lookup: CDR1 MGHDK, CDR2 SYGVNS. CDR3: CASSGTSGYNEQFF. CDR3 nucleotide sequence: TGTGCCAGCAGTGGGACTAGCGGATACAATGAGCAGTTCTTC.

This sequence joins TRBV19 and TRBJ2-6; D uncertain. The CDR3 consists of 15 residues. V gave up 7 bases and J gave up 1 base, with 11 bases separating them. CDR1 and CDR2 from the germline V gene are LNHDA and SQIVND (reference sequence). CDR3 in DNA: TGTGCCAGTACCGGATCACGATCTGGGGCCAACGTCCTGACTTTC. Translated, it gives CASTGSRSGANVLTF.

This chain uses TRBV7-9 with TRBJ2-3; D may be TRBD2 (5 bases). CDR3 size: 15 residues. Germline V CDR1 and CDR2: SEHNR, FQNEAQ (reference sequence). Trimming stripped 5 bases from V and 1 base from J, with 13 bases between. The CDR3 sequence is CASSLRERGTDTQYF. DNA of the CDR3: TGTGCCAGCAGCCTCCGGGAAAGGGGCACAGATACGCAGTATTTT.